What follows describes a single T cell receptor beta chain. This record belongs to a study of blood T cell repertoires in COVID-19. Germline values: CDR1 SNHLY, CDR2 FYNNEI. After removal of 5 bases from V and 4 bases from J, the junction contained 6 bases not matched to a gene. This CDR3 has 14 amino acids. Profiling relied on immunoSEQ multiplex PCR, and the TCRdb table lists in-frame clones only, not all of them. The table records roughly 70,000 clones, about nine tenths of them present only once. The sample taken for sequencing was peripheral blood. The V and J genes are TRBV2 and TRBJ2-3, with 7 bases that match TRBD2. The origin of this receptor is a middle-aged man with active COVID-19. The DNA of the CDR3 is TGTGCCAGCAGTCGGGAGGAGGATGCAGATACGCAGTATTTT. This sequence encodes CASSREEDADTQYF.